These 4 T cell receptor beta chains share one sample of origin, sequenced in a study of PD-1 blockade in classical Hodgkin lymphoma. Data came from immunoSEQ multiplex PCR; TCRdb stores just in-frame clones and leaves some out. The profile shows 30,000 to 40,000 clones, around 90% of them singletons. No patient escaped relapse after autologous stem cell transplantation, and brentuximab vedotin exposure varied. Starting with thawed PBMCs, CD4+ T cells were purified by magnetic negative selection. Sequences were derived from CD4+ T cells from blood, sampled at baseline. These receptors were taken from a human donor with classical Hodgkin lymphoma.

This chain joins TRBV19 and TRBJ2-1; 7 bases line up with TRBD2. With 5 bases clipped from V and 4 bases from J, the junction kept 5 bases outside the gene matches. Germline CDR1 and CDR2: LNHDA and SQIVND (reference sequence). CDR3 length: 14 amino acids. The CDR3 sequence: CASSPRAGYNEQFF. The CDR3 DNA sequence: TGTGCCAGTAGTCCTCGAGCGGGATACAATGAGCAGTTCTTC.

This clone was seen only once. The V and J genes are TRBV11-2 and TRBJ2-7, with a weak D call TRBD2 (6 bases). The CDR3 consists of 14 residues. Deletions cut 1 base from V and 1 base from J, with 8 bases between. CDR1 and CDR2 from the germline V gene are SGHAT and FQNNGV. The CDR3 here is CASSLARESYEQYF. For the CDR3, the DNA is TGTGCCAGCAGCTTAGCCCGGGAGTCCTACGAGCAGTACTTC.

The chain has TRBV28 and TRBJ1-1; 9 nucleotides line up with TRBD1. Per the germline V gene, CDR1 is MDHEN and CDR2 is SYDVKM. The CDR3 is 15 residues long. Losses at the gene ends were 3 bases for V and 1 base for J; bases not matched to a gene: 3. In nucleotides, the CDR3 is TGTGCCAGCAGTTTGGGGGACAGGGAGAACACTGAAGCTTTCTTT. Its translation: CASSLGDRENTEAFF. The variable domain in full, completed from reference TRBV28 and TRBJ1-1, reads DVKVTQSSRYLVKRTGEKVFLECVQDMDHENMFWYRQDPGLGLRLIYFSYDVKMKEKGDIPEGYSVSREKKERFSLILESASTNQTSMYLCASSLGDRENTEAFFGQGTRLTVV.

The chain combines TRBV18 with TRBJ2-7; D possibly corresponds to TRBD2 (5 bases). CDR3 length equals 14 residues. Trimming shortened V by 7 bases and J by 0 bases, and 13 bases separated the two germline ends. Germline loops: CDR1 KGHSH, CDR2 LQKENI. In nucleotides, the CDR3 is TGTGCCAGCTTACACGAGGGAGCCTCCTACGAGCAGTACTTC. Residues: CASLHEGASYEQYF. Combining the CDR3 with reference TRBV18 and TRBJ2-7 gives the whole variable domain NAGVMQNPRHLVRRRGQEARLRCSPMKGHSHVYWYRQLPEEGLKFMVYLQKENIIDESGMPKERFSAEFPKEGPSILRIQQVVRGDSAAYFCASLHEGASYEQYFGPGTRLTVT.